The 26 T cell receptor beta chains in this list originate from one sample, sequenced in a study of cytomegalovirus exposure and HLA in healthy donors. PCR amplification relied on 60 Vbeta primers (plus 13 Jbeta primers). The protocol was immunoSEQ multiplex PCR, while the TCRdb copy is restricted to in-frame clones and leaves out a portion. The data hold fewer than 150,000 clones, with over 65% observed a single time. The sample comprised PBMCs. Receptor source: a woman aged 18-29 years in good health and CMV-seronegative.

This rearrangement joins TRBV9 to TRBJ1-6; D is perhaps TRBD1 (5 bases). Trimming removed 4 bases at V and 9 bases at J, with 20 bases between. The germline gives CDR1 SGDLS, CDR2 YYNGEE. The CDR3 runs 16 residues. The CDR3 reads CASSSDGPTVGSPLHF. The CDR3 DNA sequence: TGTGCCAGCAGCTCCGATGGACCGACAGTGGGTTCACCCCTCCACTTT.

The chain couples TRBV5-5 to TRBJ2-1; D is possibly TRBD2 (5 bases). Trimming took off 4 bases at V and 8 bases at J, with 13 bases between the two ends. This CDR3 region has 13 residues. Germline CDR1 and CDR2: SGHKS and YYEKEE (reference sequence). The CDR3 bases are TGTGCCAGCAGCATGGTCGGAGCGGATGAGCAGTTCTTC. Translating it yields CASSMVGADEQFF. Drawing the rest from reference TRBV5-5 and TRBJ2-1, the complete variable domain is DAGVTQSPTHLIKTRGQQVTLRCSPISGHKSVSWYQQVLGQGPQFIFQYYEKEERGRGNFPDRFSARQFPNYSSELNVNALLLGDSALYLCASSMVGADEQFFGPGTRLTVL.

V is TRBV27 and J is TRBJ1-2; 9 bases are a match to TRBD1. From germline, CDR1 is MNHEY and CDR2 SMNVEV (reference sequence). V was clipped by 9 bases and J by 3 bases; unmatched bases: 5. The CDR3 runs to 13 residues. CDR3 in DNA: TGTGCCAGTAGACGGACAGGGGACTATGGCTACACCTTC. Protein sequence: CASRRTGDYGYTF.

This chain joins TRBV4-1 and TRBJ1-1, with 10 bases matching TRBD1. Germline CDR1 is MGHRA and CDR2 is YSYEKL. This CDR3 is built from 18 residues. V was clipped by 0 bases and J by 7 bases; unmatched bases: 14. The CDR3 nucleotides read TGCGCCAGCAGCCAAGACATTGGGACAGGGGCGCGTCGTTATGAAGCTTTCTTT. It yields the protein CASSQDIGTGARRYEAFF.

This clone was seen only a few times. CDR3 region: CQAQGAYEQYF. CDR3 sequence (DNA): TGCCAAGCCCAGGGGGCCTACGAGCAGTACTTC. The V and J genes are TRBV20-1 and TRBJ2-7; 7 bases are a match to TRBD1. The CDR3 has 11 residues. Germline V gene lookup returns CDR1 DFQATT and CDR2 SNEGSKA (reference sequence).

The chain combines TRBV7-8 with TRBJ1-5; D call uncertain. CDR3 length: 14 amino acids. Germline loops: CDR1 SGHVS, CDR2 FQNEAQ. V was shortened by 6 bases and J by 0 bases, with 9 bases between the two germline ends. The CDR3: CASSVGDSNQPQHF. CDR3 nucleotide sequence: TGTGCCAGCAGTGTCGGGGATAGCAATCAGCCCCAGCATTTT.

This rearrangement joins TRBV5-1 to TRBJ1-5; D unresolved. In germline, CDR1 is SGHRS, CDR2 YFSETQ. This CDR3 is 13 amino acids long. V was clipped by 4 bases and J by 7 bases, with 12 bases between them. This CDR3 reads CASSREADQPQHF. In DNA form, the CDR3 reads TGCGCCAGCAGCAGGGAGGCTGACCAGCCCCAGCATTTT. The full variable domain, in which reference TRBV5-1 and TRBJ1-5 provide the parts outside the CDR3, is KAGVTQTPRYLIKTRGQQVTLSCSPISGHRSVSWYQQTPGQGLQFLFEYFSETQRNKGNFPGRFSGRQFSNSRSEMNVSTLELGDSALYLCASSREADQPQHFGDGTRLSIL.

The V gene is TRBV9, the J gene TRBJ1-4, with 8 bases aligning to TRBD1. This CDR3 comprises 16 residues. V lost 4 bases, J lost 7 bases, and 12 bases stayed unmatched. Germline CDR1 reads SGDLS; CDR2 reads YYNGEE. CDR3 loop: CASSRNGQGGGEKLFF. The CDR3 DNA sequence: TGTGCCAGCAGCCGGAATGGACAGGGAGGAGGTGAAAAACTGTTTTTT.

V is TRBV4-3 and J is TRBJ1-1; D might be TRBD1 (6 bases). Trimming removed 0 bases from V and 0 bases from J, with 14 bases in between. The CDR3 consists of 17 residues. Germline V CDR1 and CDR2: LGHNA, YSLEER. CDR3 protein: CASSQDLWRTVNTEAFF. For the CDR3, the DNA is TGCGCCAGCAGCCAAGATCTTTGGAGGACAGTGAACACTGAAGCTTTCTTT.

The chain carries TRBV5-1 and TRBJ2-3; 15 bases match TRBD2. The V gene end was trimmed by 3 bases and the J gene end by 1 base; junction bases not matched to a gene: 3. CDR1 is SGHRS, CDR2 YFSETQ, per germline. The CDR3 sequence is 17 residues long. For the CDR3, the DNA is TGCGCCAGCAGCTACGGACTAGCGGGGGGGGGCACAGATACGCAGTATTTT. Translating it yields CASSYGLAGGGTDTQYF.

The gene calls are TRBV13 and TRBJ1-1; tentative D call: TRBD1 (6 bases). Trimming took 4 bases from V and 0 from J, leaving 15 bases between them. The V gene's germline CDR1 is PRHDT and CDR2 FYEKMQ (reference sequence). The CDR3 totals 16 residues. CDR3 amino acids: CASSYAGVRMNTEAFF. The CDR3 DNA follows: TGTGCCAGCAGCTACGCAGGGGTCCGCATGAACACTGAAGCTTTCTTT.

This sequence joins TRBV5-1 and TRBJ1-4, with a possible D match to TRBD1 (6 bases). Germline CDR1 reads SGHRS; CDR2 reads YFSETQ. V dropped 1 base and J dropped 7 bases, with 11 bases sitting between them. This CDR3 comprises 14 residues. CDR3 coding DNA: TGCGCCAGCAGCTTGACAGGGAAGGTTGAAAAACTGTTTTTT. Translating it yields CASSLTGKVEKLFF.

The chain combines TRBV27 with TRBJ2-2; 9 nucleotides match TRBD2. The CDR3 totals 16 residues. V shed 4 bases and J 6 bases; nucleotides not matched to a gene: 9. Germline-derived CDR1 and CDR2 are MNHEY and SMNVEV (reference sequence). The CDR3 DNA follows: TGTGCCAGCAGTTCCCTCATTAGCGGGAGTGCCGGGGAGCTGTTTTTT. This sequence encodes CASSSLISGSAGELFF.

The V call is TRBV30, the J call TRBJ1-2; 9 bases map to TRBD1. Looked up from germline, CDR1 is GTSNPN and CDR2 is SVGIG (reference sequence). Trimming cost V 5 bases and J 0 bases; bases outside gene matches: 1. This CDR3 contains 13 residues. The CDR3 spells CAWGTGPNYGYTF. The CDR3 DNA sequence: TGTGCCTGGGGGACAGGGCCTAACTATGGCTACACCTTC.

The V and J genes are TRBV5-1 and TRBJ2-1; 8 bases map to TRBD2. J gave up 0 bases and V 6 bases, and 8 bases lay outside the gene matches. The germline V gene has CDR1 SGHRS and CDR2 YFSETQ. The CDR3 is made up of 16 amino acids. In nucleotides, the CDR3 is TGCGCCAGCACCAAACTAGCGGAGAGCTCCTACAATGAGCAGTTCTTC. This encodes CASTKLAESSYNEQFF.

The chain carries TRBV7-2 and TRBJ1-6, with 9 nucleotides matching TRBD1. Germline V gene sequence: CDR1 SGHTA, CDR2 FQGNSA. The CDR3 extends over 17 amino acids. With 5 bases clipped from V and 0 bases from J, the junction kept 5 bases outside the gene matches. The CDR3 DNA is TGTGCCAGCAGCCCCGGACAGGGGAGCTCCTATAATTCACCCCTCCACTTT. Its protein is CASSPGQGSSYNSPLHF.

The gene calls are TRBV28 and TRBJ2-3, with 8 nucleotides matching TRBD2. CDR3 length: 12 amino acids. J lost 7 bases, V lost 7 bases, and 4 bases had no gene match. CDR1 is MDHEN, CDR2 SYDVKM, per germline. The CDR3 region has the DNA TGTGCCAGCACCATAGCGGGGTATACGCAGTATTTT. It is translated as CASTIAGYTQYF. The whole variable domain, filled in from reference TRBV28 and TRBJ2-3, reads DVKVTQSSRYLVKRTGEKVFLECVQDMDHENMFWYRQDPGLGLRLIYFSYDVKMKEKGDIPEGYSVSREKKERFSLILESASTNQTSMYLCASTIAGYTQYFGPGTRLTVL.

The V gene is TRBV9, the J gene TRBJ2-5; 8 nucleotides align to TRBD1. The CDR3 contains 15 residues. CDR1 SGDLS and CDR2 YYNGEE come from the germline V gene. V was pared by 0 bases and J by 1 base, with 2 bases of the junction left unmatched. In nucleotides, the CDR3 is TGTGCCAGCAGCGTAGCCGGGACAGGCCAAGAGACCCAGTACTTC. Encoded protein: CASSVAGTGQETQYF.

The chain recombines TRBV14 with TRBJ1-2; 8 nucleotides match TRBD1. Per the germline V gene, CDR1 is SGHDN and CDR2 is FVKESK. Trimming cost V 6 bases and J 9 bases; bases outside gene matches: 9. CDR3 length: 13 residues. The CDR3 DNA sequence: TGTGCCAGCAGGCGGACAGGGAGTGATAGCTACACCTTC. It encodes CASRRTGSDSYTF.

This chain joins TRBV9 and TRBJ2-7; TRBD1 might be the D (6 bases). The CDR3 is 15 residues long. Germline V CDR1 and CDR2: SGDLS, YYNGEE. The V and J ends lost 4 bases and 0 bases respectively, with 14 bases between them. As DNA, the CDR3 is TGTGCCAGCAGCAAAGGACAGTCCAGCTCCTACGAGCAGTACTTC. It codes for CASSKGQSSSYEQYF.

The CDR3 nucleotides are TGTGCCAGTAACGAGGGGGTTGAGCAGTTCTTC. The encoded protein is CASNEGVEQFF. This chain joins TRBV19 and TRBJ2-1; possibly TRBD1 for D (6 bases). CDR1 and CDR2 from the germline V gene are LNHDA and SQIVND (reference sequence). The CDR3 has 11 amino acids. Deletions cut 7 bases from V and 9 bases from J, with 10 bases between.

The chain has TRBV5-4 and TRBJ1-3; TRBD1 is a possible D gene (5 bases). The germline V gene encodes CDR1 SGHNT and CDR2 YYREEE (reference sequence). Between the trimmed V and J ends, which lost 4 bases and 2 bases, there was a span of 10 bases. The CDR3 is 14 residues long. CDR3 sequence reads: CASSLGQPGNTIYF. The CDR3, as DNA: TGTGCCAGCAGCCTCGGACAACCTGGAAACACCATATATTTT.

The chain joins TRBV6-5 to TRBJ1-2; D may be TRBD1 (5 bases). Trimming took off 11 bases at V and 8 bases at J, with 18 bases between the two ends. The CDR3 totals 12 residues. Germline CDR1 reads MNHEY; CDR2 reads SVGAGI. Here the CDR3 reads CAVGASNRGYTF. The CDR3 region has the DNA TGTGCCGTTGGGGCATCCAATAGGGGCTACACCTTC.

This chain joins TRBV7-9 and TRBJ2-3; D not certain. The CDR3 consists of 18 residues. Germline loops: CDR1 SEHNR, CDR2 FQNEAQ (reference sequence). V lost 1 base, J lost 1 base, and 18 bases lay in between. CDR3 bases: TGTGCCAGCAGCTTAGGCAACCCGAATTCTTTAGGCACAGATACGCAGTATTTT. This gives the protein CASSLGNPNSLGTDTQYF. The full variable domain, in which reference TRBV7-9 and TRBJ2-3 provide the parts outside the CDR3, is DTGVSQNPRHKITKRGQNVTFRCDPISEHNRLYWYRQTLGQGPEFLTYFQNEAQLEKSRLLSDRFSAERPKGSFSTLEIQRTEQGDSAMYLCASSLGNPNSLGTDTQYFGPGTRLTVL.

This clone was found once. J is TRBJ1-1 and V is TRBV28; D remains unclear. V shed 10 bases and J shed 4 bases, with 10 bases lying between them. CDR1 MDHEN and CDR2 SYDVKM come from the germline V gene. This CDR3 comprises 11 residues. CDR3 region: CATEGFTEAFF. The DNA for the CDR3 is TGTGCCACCGAGGGTTTCACTGAAGCTTTCTTT.

J is TRBJ1-2 and V is TRBV27, with 8 bases identical to TRBD1. This CDR3 region has 15 residues. Germline CDR1 MNHEY, CDR2 SMNVEV (reference sequence). Germline trimming cut 0 bases from V and 9 bases from J; bases unmatched to any gene: 9. The CDR3 DNA follows: TGTGCCAGCAGTTTATCGTTGGACAGGGCGGTTAGCTACACCTTC. The encoded protein is CASSLSLDRAVSYTF.